This entry features one T cell receptor beta chain sequence. Its antigen specificity is not known. Sequence at one end of the junction differs from germline and may be a read error. Collaborating institutions collected whole blood in K2EDTA tubes following their own protocols. Collaborator samples were shipped for TCRbeta analysis as frozen whole blood, isolated PBMCs, or DNA extracted from either sample type. CDR1 SSHAT and CDR2 FNYEAQ were looked up in the germline V gene (reference sequence). The cysteine opens and the phenylalanine closes a CDR3 of 16 amino acids. The kept DNA is CDR3 alone, 48 bases in frame from the first base. The sample is drawn from a study of blood T cell repertoires in COVID-19 (dated by TCRdb to 2020 to 2021). The study in broad terms: Samples covering the acute and convalescent phases of COVID-19 were provided by collaborators in the United States, Italy and Spain. The material from the prospective study consisted of cDNA or gDNA derived from T cells, B-cell-depleted T cells, or PBMCs. The dataset comprised deeply sampled blood TCRbeta repertoires from subjects exposed to, actively infected with, or recovered from COVID-19. A freely available public database, intended as a resource for researchers studying the immune response to SARS-CoV-2, is where the repertoires were released. The samples were drawn from the first 160 participants of the ongoing ImmuneRACE study and from over a thousand subjects provided by 6 global collaborators. Nearly every sample came with metadata listing a de-identified subject ID, COVID-19 status, age in years and sex. Where available, HLA class I and class II types were obtained from metadata supplied by the sample provider rather than from assay-based typing. The paper as a whole reports these results and caveats: How much clinical and demographic metadata was included differed by source and by participant, and the metadata was provided uncurated.

TCRbeta CDR3 regions were amplified from genomic DNA using the immunoSEQ Assay, a bias-controlled multiplex PCR. In the original analysis: The number of nucleated cells in each sample was estimated from the amplification of reference gene primers within the assay. To quantify the absolute abundance of each unique TCRbeta CDR3 rearrangement, sequence reads were collapsed and filtered. For each sample, productive Simpson clonality was calculated as the square root of Simpson's diversity index over productive rearrangements. The table was pulled from immuneACCESS by TCRdb, which kept in-frame rearrangements only. Such tables lose some clones; where checked, under half of the loss comes from unresolved V genes, and the rest has no known cause. The V and J calls and clone size come from that table; D and trimming were worked out from the DNA. In all, the sample holds about 160,000 clones, and about four fifths of those were seen once. Approximately 15% of the sample belongs to the ten largest clones.

Recombination joined TRBV7-7 with TRBJ2-3; TRBD2 agrees with 15 junctional bases. The source material was peripheral blood. This TCR was sampled from an elderly woman with acute or convalescent COVID-19. The nucleotide sequence is given as TGTGCTAGCACCCCCGGACTAGCGGGAGGGGCAGATACGCAGTATTTT. Translation gives CASTPGLAGGADTQYF.